Sequencing of this T cell receptor beta chain was carried out in a study of graft-versus-host responses after intestinal transplantation. This CDR3 comprises 16 residues. V was clipped by 3 bases and J by 0 bases, with 11 bases between them. The germline gives CDR1 SNHLY, CDR2 FYNNEI. Study results and limitations: Ileal or blood samples showed some GvH clones first, and such clones were also found in recipient marrow. When patients had graft-donor T cell macrochimerism, their allografts held high graft-versus-host to host-versus-graft clonal ratios.

Sequencing used immunoSEQ multiplex PCR; TCRdb keeps in-frame clones, though not all of them. The sample lists 90,000 to 95,000 clones, under 95% occurring once. This clone was seen only a few times. Its cognate antigen is unknown. The sequencing here drew on unstimulated CD8+ T cells sorted from spleen or lymph node cells, taken before intestinal transplant. The origin of this receptor is a human donor who received an intestinal transplant. The gene calls are TRBV2 and TRBJ1-4; D not certain. The CDR3 nucleotides read TGTGCCAGCAGTGAGGGGAGTCCACCAACTAATGAAAAACTGTTTTTT. Amino acid sequence: CASSEGSPPTNEKLFF.